This TCR beta chain was obtained from a study of blood T cell repertoires in COVID-19. Study background: Acute and convalescent COVID-19 specimens originated in the United States, Italy and Spain. From T cells, B-cell-depleted T cells, or PBMCs came the material, which was cDNA or gDNA.

In the original processing: Counts of nucleated cells, estimated from reference gene primer amplification, were obtained. This table comes from immunoSEQ multiplex PCR, and its TCRdb copy is limited to in-frame clones, with some not included. V and J calls and clone size come straight from that table; D and trimming were deduced from the DNA. Here the sample spans about 71,000 clones, about 86% being singletons. There are 15 residues in the CDR3. Trimming removed 5 bases from V and 7 bases from J, with 20 bases in between. Germline V gene sequence: CDR1 SGHTA, CDR2 FQGTGA. This receptor was taken from a man aged 45-65 years with active COVID-19. The gene calls are TRBV7-3 and TRBJ2-5, with D possibly matching TRBD1 (6 bases). The sequencing input was peripheral blood. In nucleotides, the CDR3 is TGTGCCAGCAGCCCAACCGGACAGAGCCCTGGGACCCAGTACTTC. Translated: CASSPTGQSPGTQYF.